The 5 T cell receptor beta chains presented below share a single source sample, sequenced in a study of T cell responses to AZD1222 COVID-19 vaccine. Clones were sequenced by immunoSEQ multiplex PCR, and TCRdb holds only the in-frame ones, with some missing. Among about 140,000 clones listed, approximately 92% were seen once. Sequencing was performed on peripheral blood, taken on day 0 of AZD1222 vaccination. All receptors come from an adult in good health.

V usage is TRBV5-8 and J usage is TRBJ1-2; the D is unclear. Germline CDR1 and CDR2: SGHTS and YDEGEE. Deletions cut 1 base from V and 1 base from J, with 14 bases between. This CDR3 has 16 residues. CDR3 sequence (DNA): TGTGCCAGCAGCTTGATATCGGTTAGGGATAACTATGGCTACACCTTC. Protein sequence: CASSLISVRDNYGYTF.

The sample holds one count of this clone. The CDR3 DNA reads TGTGCCAGCAGCTTGGACAGAGACTACGAGCAGTACTTC. Translated, it gives CASSLDRDYEQYF. This chain joins TRBV11-3 and TRBJ2-7, with D possibly matching TRBD1 (6 bases). V was clipped by 3 bases and J by 3 bases, with 9 bases between them. Germline V lookup: CDR1 SGHNT, CDR2 YENEEA. CDR3 length: 13 residues.

The rearrangement links TRBV6-2 or TRBV6-3 to TRBJ2-5, with unresolved D. Trimming cost V 0 bases and J 7 bases, with 9 bases left between them. The CDR3 extends over 13 amino acids. In germline, CDR1 is MNHEY, CDR2 SVGEGT. The CDR3 sequence is CASSYSGSGTQYF. CDR3 in DNA: TGTGCCAGCAGTTACTCAGGGTCAGGGACCCAGTACTTC.

This chain uses TRBV30 with TRBJ2-1; 9 nucleotides line up with TRBD1. Trimming cost V 5 bases and J 8 bases; bases outside gene matches: 13. The CDR3 loop spans 15 amino acids. Germline CDR1 is GTSNPN and CDR2 is SVGIG (reference sequence). CDR3 coding DNA: TGTGCCTGGTGGGGGAGAGACAGGGGGATCTATGAGCAGTTCTTC. Translation gives CAWWGRDRGIYEQFF. The variable domain in full, with the rest retrieved from reference TRBV30 and TRBJ2-1, is SQTIHQWPATLVQPVGSPLSLECTVEGTSNPNLYWYRQAAGRGLQLLFYSVGIGQISSEVPQNLSASRPQDRQFILSSKKLLLSDSGFYLCAWWGRDRGIYEQFFGPGTRLTVL.

The rearrangement joins TRBV30 to TRBJ2-7; 8 bases match TRBD2. V was pared by 3 bases and J by 0 bases, with 7 bases of the junction left unmatched. The germline V gene encodes CDR1 GTSNPN and CDR2 SVGIG (reference sequence). The CDR3 has 15 residues. This CDR3 is CAWSGGDHYSYEQYF. The DNA of the CDR3 is TGTGCCTGGAGCGGGGGGGACCACTACTCCTACGAGCAGTACTTC.